This is a list of T cell receptor beta chains from one sample in a study of blood T cell repertoires in COVID-19. Sequenced by immunoSEQ multiplex PCR; TCRdb stores in-frame clones only, minus some. This sample carries 250,000 to 300,000 clones, roughly 92% of them seen once, and the ten largest clones take 2.2%. The sample taken for sequencing was peripheral blood. These receptors all come from a woman in her twenties or thirties with COVID-19, enrolled during active disease. Each CDR3 is given with its conserved first and last residue. Fields, in order: J gene, clone size, D gene, V gene, CDR3 length, CDR3 DNA, CDR3 protein. The D gene is left open where the match is weak. Clone sizes are given selectively: once, few, many, or a class where the clone is expanded.

TRBJ1-2 few NA TRBV28 16 TGTGCCGTACCTTCGCGGGTACCAGGCCTAAACTATGGCTACACCTTC CAVPSRVPGLNYGYTF
TRBJ2-1 NA NA TRBV27 13 TGTGCCAGCAGTTTCACTCCCTACAATGAGCAGTTCTTC CASSFTPYNEQFF
TRBJ2-1 NA NA TRBV5-4 14 TGTGCCAGCAGCTCTCCGGGAACCGGGGATGAGCAGTTCTTC CASSSPGTGDEQFF
TRBJ1-2 NA TRBD1 TRBV7-2 16 TGTGCCAGCAGCTTAGATGGACAGGGGCCTCACTATGGCTACACCTTC CASSLDGQGPHYGYTF
TRBJ2-2 once TRBD2 TRBV3-1/TRBV3-2 16 TGTGCCAGCAGCCAGGCGCTAGCGGGAGGAGTTGGGGAGCTGTTTTTT CASSQALAGGVGELFF
TRBJ1-5 NA TRBD1 TRBV19 16 TGTGCCAGTACCGGGACAGGGGGTTCTACGGGACAGCCCCAGCATTTT CASTGTGGSTGQPQHF
TRBJ1-1 NA NA TRBV11-3 13 TGTGCCAGCAGCAGAGACAGGATCGCTGAAGCTTTCTTT CASSRDRIAEAFF
TRBJ2-1 NA TRBD2 TRBV9 17 TGTGCCAGCAGCGTAGATCCACCGGGACTAGCGTATAATGAGCAGTTCTTC CASSVDPPGLAYNEQFF
TRBJ2-3 NA TRBD2 TRBV19 14 TGTGCCAGTAGTATAGCGGGAGGGCCGGATACGCAGTATTTT CASSIAGGPDTQYF
TRBJ2-1 NA NA TRBV15 13 TGTGCCACCAGCAGAGACCCCTTGAATGAGCAGTTCTTC CATSRDPLNEQFF
TRBJ1-1 NA NA TRBV5-4 14 TGTGCCAGCAGCTTGGAATCAGGGAACACTGAAGCTTTCTTT CASSLESGNTEAFF
TRBJ1-1 NA NA TRBV19 14 TGTGCCAGTGTCCCCGGGCGGGCGAACACTGAAGCTTTCTTT CASVPGRANTEAFF
TRBJ1-2 NA TRBD1 TRBV28 16 TGTGCCAGCAGTTCTCCCGCCCGCGACAGGGGATTTGACTACACCTTC CASSSPARDRGFDYTF
TRBJ1-1 NA TRBD1 TRBV7-9 16 TGTGCCAGCAGCTTATTGGGCAGGGGGTTTGACACTGAAGCTTTCTTT CASSLLGRGFDTEAFF
TRBJ2-1 NA TRBD2 TRBV5-1 14 TGCGCCAGCAGCTCGTTACTAGCGGGTAATGAGCAGTTCTTC CASSSLLAGNEQFF
TRBJ2-1 NA NA TRBV20-1 14 TGCAGTGCTAGTGCCGGGACTGGAGTCAATGAGCAGTTCTTC CSASAGTGVNEQFF
TRBJ2-6 many NA TRBV5-1 15 TGCGCCAGCAGCTTGGAATATTCTGGGGCCAACGTCCTGACTTTC CASSLEYSGANVLTF
TRBJ2-3 NA TRBD2 TRBV7-3 17 TGTGCCAGCAGCTTCGGACTAGCGGGAGGGCCTGCAGATACGCAGTATTTT CASSFGLAGGPADTQYF
TRBJ2-3 NA NA TRBV7-8 16 TGTGCCAGCAGCCCCCGGTCTCTCTCTATAACAGATACGCAGTATTTT CASSPRSLSITDTQYF
TRBJ1-2 NA NA TRBV5-5 13 TGTGCCAGCAGCTTAGGGGTACCCTATGGCTACACCTTC CASSLGVPYGYTF
TRBJ1-1 NA TRBD1 TRBV6-1 16 TGTGCCAGCAGTGTACTCTTGACAGGGGAGAGCACTGAAGCTTTCTTT CASSVLLTGESTEAFF
TRBJ2-1 NA NA TRBV11-3 12 TGTGCCAGCAGCCGAGACTCTGGTGAGCAGTTCTTC CASSRDSGEQFF
TRBJ1-3 once NA TRBV5-1 14 TGCGCCAGCAGCTTCGGGATGACTGGAAACACCATATATTTT CASSFGMTGNTIYF
TRBJ2-3 NA NA TRBV7-9 14 TGTGCCAGCAGCTCCCAGGGAATATGGGATACGCAGTATTTT CASSSQGIWDTQYF
TRBJ2-3 NA NA TRBV5-6 16 TGTGCCAGCAGCTTGGTAGCCACATCTAGCACAGATACGCAGTATTTT CASSLVATSSTDTQYF
TRBJ1-6 few NA TRBV3-1/TRBV3-2 15 TGTGCCAGCAGCCGGATGGGCATAGGTAATTCACCCCTCCACTTT CASSRMGIGNSPLHF
TRBJ2-1 NA NA TRBV30 13 TGTGCCTGGCTAGCGAACGAATACAATGAGCAGTTCTTC CAWLANEYNEQFF
TRBJ1-2 NA NA TRBV29-1 11 TGCAGCGTTGCTGACAGCGAGGGCTACACCTTC CSVADSEGYTF
TRBJ1-3 NA NA TRBV5-8 14 TGTGCCAGCAGCCGGGTCGGCTCTGGAAACACCATATATTTT CASSRVGSGNTIYF